Following are 25 T cell receptor beta chains from one sample sequenced in a study of shared clonotypes between healthy human individuals. Profiled with immunoSEQ multiplex PCR; TCRdb holds only in-frame clones, not every one. Here the sample spans 850,000 to 1,200,000 clones, about 76% being singletons. Input material: memory CD4+ T cells sorted from blood. Sample subset: CD45RA-negative fraction. The receptors stem from a man between 18 and 35 years old in good health.

The chain uses TRBV29-1 and TRBJ2-7, with D maybe TRBD1 (7 bases). The CDR3 runs 14 residues. Trimming pared 4 bases from V and 7 bases from J, leaving 20 bases between. CDR1 and CDR2 (germline): SQVTM, ANQGSEA. Here the CDR3 DNA reads TGCAGCGTTGGTGGGGTGGAGGGGGCGCGGGAGCAGTACTTC. Amino acid sequence: CSVGGVEGAREQYF.

This sequence joins TRBV5-6 and TRBJ1-2, with D possibly matching TRBD1 (5 bases). The CDR3 runs to 11 residues. CDR1 and CDR2 (germline): SGHDT, YYEEEE. The V end was cut by 0 bases, the J end by 13 bases, with 10 bases between. The CDR3 bases are TGTGCCAGCAGCTTGGTCAGGGCGGTCACCTTC. Translation: CASSLVRAVTF.

V and J are TRBV5-4 and TRBJ2-3, with 13 bases that match TRBD2. Germline CDR1 reads SGHNT; CDR2 reads YYREEE (reference sequence). The CDR3 runs 17 residues. With 4 bases clipped from V and 2 bases from J, the junction kept 7 bases outside the gene matches. The CDR3 DNA follows: TGTGCCAGCAGCCCCGCGGGACTAGCGGGGCTCACAGATACGCAGTATTTT. Its protein is CASSPAGLAGLTDTQYF.

The V and J genes are TRBV18 and TRBJ1-5, with 8 positions matching TRBD1. CDR1 is KGHSH, CDR2 LQKENI, per germline. CDR3 length: 16 amino acids. J lost 4 bases, V lost 3 bases, and 8 bases had no gene match. CDR3 sequence: CASSPDRGVPNQPQHF. For the CDR3, the DNA is TGTGCCAGCTCACCCGACAGGGGCGTCCCGAATCAGCCCCAGCATTTT.

The chain carries TRBV11-2 and TRBJ2-7; 7 bases fit TRBD2. The trim removed 0 bases at V and 6 bases at J, leaving 8 bases unmatched. CDR1 is SGHAT and CDR2 is FQNNGV in the germline V gene. The CDR3 contains 15 residues. CDR3 DNA sequence: TGTGCCAGCAGCTTAGATCCAGGGCGGGGGTCCGAGCAGTACTTC. Protein: CASSLDPGRGSEQYF.

This chain links TRBV2 with TRBJ2-7; 9 bases map to TRBD1. Germline CDR1 is SNHLY and CDR2 is FYNNEI. V shed 5 bases, J shed 2 bases, and the junction held 16 bases outside the gene matches. There are 18 residues in the CDR3. The CDR3 spells CASSHRSLNRDRAYEQYF. CDR3 DNA sequence: TGTGCCAGCAGTCACCGTAGCTTAAACCGGGACAGGGCCTACGAGCAGTACTTC.

The chain couples TRBV28 to TRBJ2-5, with 9 bases matching TRBD2. V shed 7 bases and J 5 bases; nucleotides not matched to a gene: 8. The CDR3 contains 14 residues. Per germline, CDR1 MDHEN and CDR2 SYDVKM. CDR3 nucleotides: TGTGCCAGCAATTCAGCGGGGGGTATTGAGACCCAGTACTTC. The encoded protein is CASNSAGGIETQYF.

This clone was detected once. This chain uses TRBV5-1 with TRBJ1-2; D is ambiguous. CDR1 is SGHRS and CDR2 is YFSETQ in the germline V gene. V dropped 0 bases and J dropped 8 bases, with 17 bases sitting between them. The CDR3 is 15 residues long. The CDR3 DNA follows: TGCGCCAGCAGCTTGGCAGCCGACACCGCTATAGGCTACACCTTC. Residues: CASSLAADTAIGYTF.

CDR3 bases: TGTGCAAGTCGCCCAGGCGGGGAGGATGGCTACACCTTC. Translating gives CASRPGGEDGYTF. The chain recombines TRBV12-2 with TRBJ1-2. TRBV12-2 is flagged as a pseudogene. The CDR3 is 13 residues long.

The DNA for the CDR3 is TGTGCCATCAGTGAGTCAGTTAGCGGGAGACATGAGCAGTTCTTC. Translation gives CAISESVSGRHEQFF. The chain is built from TRBV10-3 and TRBJ2-1, with 9 bases that match TRBD2. V lost 0 bases, J lost 8 bases, and 5 bases stayed unmatched. Germline CDR1 is ENHRY and CDR2 is SYGVKD. This CDR3 comprises 15 residues.

This chain links TRBV5-1 with TRBJ2-1, with TRBD2 identical over 11 bases. The CDR3 is 16 residues long. The germline CDR1 and CDR2 sequences are SGHRS and YFSETQ. The J segment lost 3 bases and the V segment lost 4 bases, leaving 6 bases of the junction unmatched. The CDR3 region is CASSRVLAGDYNEQFF. CDR3 sequence (DNA): TGCGCCAGCAGCCGAGTACTAGCGGGGGACTACAATGAGCAGTTCTTC.

This clone was seen only a few times. The chain has TRBV2 and TRBJ1-5; D not resolved. Trimming left V 1 base short and J 6 bases short, with 4 bases between. Germline CDR1 SNHLY, CDR2 FYNNEI. This CDR3 region has 12 residues. CDR3 amino acids: CASSEVTQPQHF. The DNA for the CDR3 is TGTGCCAGCAGTGAAGTGACTCAGCCCCAGCATTTT.

V and J are TRBV6-1 and TRBJ2-1, with D perhaps being TRBD1 or TRBD2 (5 bases each). The length of the CDR3 is 14 residues. Germline lookup yields CDR1 MNHNS and CDR2 SASEGT. The V gene lost 2 bases and the J gene lost 8 bases, with 13 bases spanning the gap. The CDR3 DNA sequence: TGTGCCAGCAGTGAAATGTCCGGGGCGGATGAGCAGTTCTTC. Amino acids: CASSEMSGADEQFF.

The chain carries TRBV18 and TRBJ2-7, with D unresolved. Germline assignment: CDR1 KGHSH and CDR2 LQKENI. V lost 6 bases to trimming and J lost 2 bases, with 11 bases between them. The CDR3 is 13 residues long. CDR3 DNA: TGTGCCAGCTCCCCGAGCCCGCCCTACGAGCAGTACTTC. This sequence encodes CASSPSPPYEQYF. Full variable domain (remainder filled in from reference TRBV18 and TRBJ2-7): NAGVMQNPRHLVRRRGQEARLRCSPMKGHSHVYWYRQLPEEGLKFMVYLQKENIIDESGMPKERFSAEFPKEGPSILRIQQVVRGDSAAYFCASSPSPPYEQYFGPGTRLTVT.

J is TRBJ2-2 and V is TRBV5-1, with TRBD1 identical over 7 bases. Trimming took 6 bases from V and 0 from J; bases not matched to a gene: 8. There are 16 residues in the CDR3. Germline V lookup: CDR1 SGHRS, CDR2 YFSETQ. CDR3: CASTPQGQTNTGELFF. CDR3 nucleotides: TGCGCCAGCACGCCGCAGGGACAGACGAACACCGGGGAGCTGTTTTTT.

The V gene is TRBV30, the J gene TRBJ2-7; 7 nucleotides line up with TRBD2. The ends lost 5 bases at V and 5 bases at J; junction bases unmatched: 9. Per germline, CDR1 GTSNPN and CDR2 SVGIG (reference sequence). The length of the CDR3 is 13 residues. The CDR3 nucleotides are TGTGCCTGGGGGAGGGCAGGTTTCAACGAGCAGTACTTC. This gives the protein CAWGRAGFNEQYF. Full variable domain (outside the CDR3, taken from reference TRBV30 and TRBJ2-7): SQTIHQWPATLVQPVGSPLSLECTVEGTSNPNLYWYRQAAGRGLQLLFYSVGIGQISSEVPQNLSASRPQDRQFILSSKKLLLSDSGFYLCAWGRAGFNEQYFGPGTRLTVT.

This chain joins TRBV13 and TRBJ2-5, with 11 positions matching TRBD2. Germline V gives CDR1 PRHDT, CDR2 FYEKMQ (reference sequence). The junction had 9 bases not matched to a gene; V was cut back by 5 bases and J by 4 bases. This CDR3 is 16 amino acids long. As DNA, the CDR3 is TGTGCCAGCAGCACCAGACTAGCGGGGCCGGTAGAGACCCAGTACTTC. Amino acids: CASSTRLAGPVETQYF.

This clone was picked up a small number of times. The chain uses TRBV7-8 and TRBJ1-1; D not resolved. V lost 1 base and J 0 bases, leaving 12 bases between the germline ends. Germline CDR1 is SGHVS and CDR2 is FQNEAQ. CDR3 length equals 16 residues. The CDR3 sequence is CASSLGSVGVNTEAFF. In DNA form, the CDR3 reads TGTGCCAGCAGCTTAGGGTCCGTTGGGGTGAACACTGAAGCTTTCTTT.

Here the CDR3 DNA reads TGTGCCAGCAGAAAAGGAGGGTACTCGGACACTGAAGCTTTCTTT. Translation gives CASRKGGYSDTEAFF. The chain couples TRBV6-5 to TRBJ1-1, with D uncertain. Germline V gene sequence: CDR1 MNHEY, CDR2 SVGAGI. This CDR3 spans 15 amino acids. The V end was cut by 6 bases, the J end by 3 bases, with 17 bases between.

In this sample, this clone turned up once. The V and J genes are TRBV28 and TRBJ2-7, with D possibly being TRBD2 (5 bases). The CDR3 is 12 amino acids. V dropped 8 bases and J dropped 5 bases, with 13 bases sitting between them. From germline, CDR1 is MDHEN and CDR2 SYDVKM. Here the CDR3 reads CASLSGVNEQYF. In DNA form, the CDR3 reads TGTGCCAGCCTGTCCGGGGTCAACGAGCAGTACTTC. The full variable domain, its missing parts supplied by reference TRBV28 and TRBJ2-7, is DVKVTQSSRYLVKRTGEKVFLECVQDMDHENMFWYRQDPGLGLRLIYFSYDVKMKEKGDIPEGYSVSREKKERFSLILESASTNQTSMYLCASLSGVNEQYFGPGTRLTVT.

The genes are TRBV27 and TRBJ1-5, with D unresolved. The germline V gene has CDR1 MNHEY and CDR2 SMNVEV (reference sequence). The CDR3 spans 15 residues. V gave up 2 bases and J gave up 2 bases, with 10 bases separating them. The CDR3 protein is CASSLDGPRNQPQHF. CDR3 nucleotides: TGTGCCAGCAGTTTAGATGGGCCCCGCAATCAGCCCCAGCATTTT.

This clone was counted once. The genes are TRBV10-3 and TRBJ1-5, with D hard to call. Trimming pared 6 bases from V and 3 bases from J, leaving 6 bases between. This CDR3 contains 12 residues. The V gene's germline CDR1 is ENHRY and CDR2 SYGVKD. CDR3 sequence (DNA): TGTGCCATCAGCGCCGACAATCAGCCCCAGCATTTT. Its translation: CAISADNQPQHF.

The table lists this clone with a count of one. The chain links TRBV5-1 to TRBJ1-1; no definite D call. Germline values: CDR1 SGHRS, CDR2 YFSETQ. The length of the CDR3 is 14 residues. Trimming left V 1 base short and J 0 bases short, with 7 bases between. CDR3 protein: CASSLYSLNTEAFF. The CDR3 coding sequence is TGCGCCAGCAGCTTGTACAGTCTGAACACTGAAGCTTTCTTT.

A note on this clone: Other DNA sequences in this specimen translate into the identical CDR3. The chain combines TRBV2 with TRBJ1-4; D perhaps matches TRBD1 (5 bases). CDR1 SNHLY and CDR2 FYNNEI come from the germline V gene. V shed 6 bases and J shed 7 bases, with 12 bases lying between them. The CDR3 length is 13 residues. The CDR3 sequence: CASRRGEGEKLFF. The CDR3 nucleotides are TGTGCCAGCAGGAGGGGTGAGGGTGAAAAACTGTTTTTT.

This chain joins TRBV7-9 and TRBJ1-1; D may be TRBD1 (5 bases). V shed 1 base and J shed 1 base, with 10 bases lying between them. The CDR3 spans 15 residues. The V gene's germline CDR1 is SEHNR and CDR2 FQNEAQ (reference sequence). The CDR3 coding sequence is TGTGCCAGCAGCTTAGAAAGGGGACGGAACACTGAAGCTTTCTTT. Protein sequence: CASSLERGRNTEAFF.